Below, 23 T cell receptor beta chains from the same sample are listed, as sequenced in a study of CD8 T cells in Susac syndrome. The authors reverse transcribed 0.5 to 1 ug RNA with random hexamers. Using its own MiXCR run on the immunoSEQ multiplex PCR reads, TCRdb lists one record per CDR3 protein. This table has 84,000 or so distinct CDR3 sequences, approximately 93% appearing once. Sequencing used CD8+ T cells from PBMCs. All receptors derive from a human donor with Susac syndrome.

This rearrangement joins TRBV12-3 or TRBV12-4 to TRBJ2-7; D might be TRBD2 (5 bases). CDR3 length equals 14 residues. Trimming cost V 3 bases and J 0 bases, with 9 bases left between them. CDR3 amino acids: CASSLGGPSYEQYF. CDR3 DNA sequence: TGTGCCAGCAGTTTGGGCGGGCCCTCCTACGAGCAGTACTTC.

The chain carries TRBV12-3 or TRBV12-4 and TRBJ2-5; the D is unclear. V was pared by 2 bases and J by 4 bases, with 23 bases between. This CDR3 contains 18 residues. The CDR3 sequence is CASSLRSAHTEVIETQYF. The CDR3 DNA sequence: TGTGCCAGCAGTTTACGTTCGGCGCACACCGAAGTTATAGAGACCCAGTACTTC.

The rearrangement uses TRBV18 and TRBJ1-1, with unresolved D. The length of the CDR3 is 11 residues. V gave up 8 bases and J gave up 1 base, with 5 bases separating them. Looked up from germline, CDR1 is KGHSH and CDR2 is LQKENI. The CDR3 DNA sequence: TGTGCCAGCGCGACGAACACTGAAGCTTTCTTT. Translated, it gives CASATNTEAFF.

This clonotype appeared once. The chain couples TRBV29-1 to TRBJ2-3; D may be TRBD2 (5 bases). The CDR3 has 15 amino acids. CDR1 and CDR2 (germline): SQVTM, ANQGSEA. The V and J ends lost 0 bases and 4 bases respectively, with 14 bases between them. The CDR3 sequence is CSVEEDGVSADTQYF. The CDR3 DNA is TGCAGCGTTGAAGAAGACGGGGTTAGCGCAGATACGCAGTATTTT.

The V call is TRBV10-3, the J call TRBJ2-5; 11 bases are shared with TRBD2. CDR3 length: 17 residues. The germline V gene encodes CDR1 ENHRY and CDR2 SYGVKD. Germline trimming cut 3 bases from V and 4 bases from J; bases unmatched to any gene: 10. CDR3 bases: TGTGCCATCAGTGATTCCCAGGGACTAGCGGCGGGAGAGACCCAGTACTTC. It is translated as CAISDSQGLAAGETQYF.

CDR3 protein: CASSLEGLAGTPYNEQFF. The DNA of the CDR3 is TGCGCCAGCAGCTTGGAGGGACTAGCGGGAACCCCCTACAATGAGCAGTTCTTC. This chain links TRBV5-1 with TRBJ2-1, with TRBD2 matching 13 bases. Germline V gene data show CDR1 as SGHRS and CDR2 as YFSETQ. CDR3 size: 18 residues. V was pared by 0 bases and J by 2 bases, with 5 bases of the junction left unmatched.

This chain uses TRBV2 with TRBJ2-1; 7 nucleotides match TRBD1. V was pared by 8 bases and J by 2 bases, with 21 bases of the junction left unmatched. The CDR3 loop spans 19 amino acids. Per germline, CDR1 SNHLY and CDR2 FYNNEI. DNA of the CDR3: TGTGCCAGCTTTGAAAGGACAGGTTCCGCCGTCGACGCCTACAATGAGCAGTTCTTC. Translated: CASFERTGSAVDAYNEQFF. The variable domain in full, completed from reference TRBV2 and TRBJ2-1, reads EPEVTQTPSHQVTQMGQEVILRCVPISNHLYFYWYRQILGQKVEFLVSFYNNEISEKSEIFDDQFSVERPDGSNFTLKIRSTKLEDSAMYFCASFERTGSAVDAYNEQFFGPGTRLTVL.

This chain links TRBV3-1 with TRBJ1-5; TRBD1 agrees at 8 bases. CDR3 size: 14 residues. The germline CDR1 and CDR2 sequences are LGHDT and YNNKEL (reference sequence). With 6 bases clipped from V and 7 bases from J, the junction kept 8 bases outside the gene matches. This chain's CDR3 is CASSGTGRHQPQHF. The CDR3 nucleotides read TGTGCCAGCAGTGGGACAGGTAGGCACCAGCCCCAGCATTTT.

The chain carries TRBV6-5 and TRBJ2-1, with D unresolved. The CDR3 runs to 13 residues. CDR1 is MNHEY, CDR2 SVGAGI, per germline. The V gene lost 3 bases and the J gene lost 10 bases, with 13 bases spanning the gap. The CDR3 region is CASSYALAWEQFF. The CDR3 DNA is TGTGCCAGCAGTTATGCCCTGGCCTGGGAGCAGTTCTTC.

V gene TRBV19 combines with J gene TRBJ1-5, with a tentative D call TRBD1 (5 bases). The CDR3 consists of 12 residues. Germline V gene data show CDR1 as LNHDA and CDR2 as SQIVND (reference sequence). The V and J ends lost 9 bases and 2 bases respectively, with 8 bases between them. The chain's CDR3 is CASRDGNQPQHF. The CDR3 DNA reads as TGTGCCAGCCGGGACGGCAATCAGCCCCAGCATTTT.

The chain recombines TRBV30 with TRBJ2-1; either TRBD1 or TRBD2 may supply D (5 bases each). The V end was cut by 2 bases, the J end by 2 bases, with 13 bases between. Per germline, CDR1 GTSNPN and CDR2 SVGIG (reference sequence). The CDR3 runs 15 residues. In DNA, the CDR3 is TGTGCCTGGAGTCCGGGGCCTGTAGCCTACAATGAGCAGTTCTTC. Its translation is CAWSPGPVAYNEQFF. Drawing the rest from reference TRBV30 and TRBJ2-1, the complete variable domain is SQTIHQWPATLVQPVGSPLSLECTVEGTSNPNLYWYRQAAGRGLQLLFYSVGIGQISSEVPQNLSASRPQDRQFILSSKKLLLSDSGFYLCAWSPGPVAYNEQFFGPGTRLTVL.

V gene TRBV20-1 combines with J gene TRBJ2-7, with D tentatively TRBD2 (6 bases). CDR3 size: 15 residues. Trimming removed 5 bases from V and 2 bases from J, with 19 bases in between. Germline V lookup: CDR1 DFQATT, CDR2 SNEGSKA (reference sequence). The CDR3 loop is CSASRRDGSAYEQYF. Here the CDR3 DNA reads TGCAGTGCTTCCCGGCGAGACGGGAGCGCCTACGAGCAGTACTTC.

The chain carries TRBV28 and TRBJ2-1, with D possibly TRBD2 on 5 matching bases. Germline-derived CDR1 and CDR2 are MDHEN and SYDVKM. V dropped 6 bases and J dropped 6 bases, with 9 bases sitting between them. The CDR3 spans 12 residues. CDR3 in amino acids: CASRQLVNEQFF. CDR3 DNA: TGTGCCAGCAGGCAACTAGTCAATGAGCAGTTCTTC.

J is TRBJ2-1 and V is TRBV7-8; possible D gene TRBD2, 6 bases. V dropped 5 bases and J dropped 2 bases, with 25 bases sitting between them. The germline V gene has CDR1 SGHVS and CDR2 FQNEAQ. There are 19 residues in the CDR3. The DNA of the CDR3 is TGTGCCAGCAGCGTCCGAGCCTGGAGGGACGACGACCCCTACAATGAGCAGTTCTTC. Translating it yields CASSVRAWRDDDPYNEQFF.

CDR3 residues: CSAMGQDSGNTIYF. CDR3 coding DNA: TGCAGTGCTATGGGGCAGGACTCTGGAAACACCATATATTTT. The gene calls are TRBV20-1 and TRBJ1-3; the D gene is possibly TRBD1 (5 bases). Germline V lookup: CDR1 DFQATT, CDR2 SNEGSKA (reference sequence). V was shortened by 4 bases and J by 0 bases, with 10 bases between the two germline ends. The CDR3 spans 14 residues.

This clonotype turned up a few times. V and J are TRBV7-2 and TRBJ2-2; D gene uncertain. Germline values: CDR1 SGHTA, CDR2 FQGNSA. The V end lost 5 bases, the J end lost 1 base, and 5 bases lay between the germline ends. The CDR3 is 13 amino acids. CDR3 sequence (DNA): TGTGCCAGCAGCCCGCAGAACACCGGGGAGCTGTTTTTT. Its protein is CASSPQNTGELFF.

The chain uses TRBV28 and TRBJ2-1; tentative D call: TRBD1 (8 bases). The CDR3 extends over 16 amino acids. Trimming shortened V by 5 bases and J by 2 bases, and 16 bases separated the two germline ends. Germline CDR1 and CDR2: MDHEN and SYDVKM. DNA of the CDR3: TGTGCCAGCAGTCCATACAGGGGGACTACCTACAATGAGCAGTTCTTC. Amino acid sequence: CASSPYRGTTYNEQFF.

This chain joins TRBV7-8 and TRBJ1-2; TRBD1 aligns across 8 bases. The CDR3 length is 14 residues. Germline values: CDR1 SGHVS, CDR2 FQNEAQ. Losses at the gene ends were 1 base for V and 4 bases for J; bases not matched to a gene: 2. The CDR3 DNA follows: TGTGCCAGCAGCTTAGTGGGGACAGGCTATGGCTACACCTTC. Translating it yields CASSLVGTGYGYTF.

The chain is built from TRBV30 and TRBJ2-2; 9 bases match TRBD1. The V gene's germline CDR1 is GTSNPN and CDR2 SVGIG (reference sequence). V shed 4 bases and J 7 bases; nucleotides not matched to a gene: 7. The CDR3 spans 14 residues. The CDR3, as DNA: TGTGCCTGGAACACCGGGACAGGGAACGGGGAGCTGTTTTTT. Translating gives CAWNTGTGNGELFF.

V is TRBV18 and J is TRBJ2-7, with a possible D match to TRBD2 (6 bases). The CDR3 consists of 12 residues. CDR1 and CDR2 from the germline V gene are KGHSH and LQKENI. Trimming stripped 2 bases from V and 9 bases from J, with 11 bases between. The CDR3 nucleotides read TGTGCCAGCTCACCAGGCGGGATAGGGCAGTACTTC. Amino acids: CASSPGGIGQYF.

This chain uses TRBV2 with TRBJ2-3; no clear D gene. Per the germline V gene, CDR1 is SNHLY and CDR2 is FYNNEI. This CDR3 is built from 14 residues. The V end lost 3 bases, the J end lost 2 bases, and 9 bases lay between the germline ends. The CDR3 bases are TGTGCCAGCAGTGAGCCCTTAGCCACAGATACGCAGTATTTT. Translated, it gives CASSEPLATDTQYF.

This chain joins TRBV30 and TRBJ2-5, with D perhaps given as TRBD1 or TRBD2 (5 bases each). The V end lost 5 bases, the J end lost 9 bases, and 22 bases lay between the germline ends. Looked up from germline, CDR1 is GTSNPN and CDR2 is SVGIG (reference sequence). CDR3 length equals 14 residues. The CDR3 spells CAWSSGIGEEAQYF. In nucleotides, the CDR3 is TGTGCCTGGTCATCAGGGATAGGTGAGGAGGCCCAGTACTTC.

The chain carries TRBV6-5 and TRBJ2-7; D is tentatively TRBD1 or TRBD2 (6 bases each). CDR3 length: 16 amino acids. CDR1 and CDR2 (germline): MNHEY, SVGAGI. With 0 bases removed from V and 4 bases from J, the gap between germline ends came to 16 bases. CDR3 loop: CASSYSGGRSGYEQYF. The CDR3 DNA follows: TGTGCCAGCAGTTACTCAGGGGGGAGGTCAGGGTACGAGCAGTACTTC.